The clone carrying this TCR beta chain was seen repeatedly, ten times or more. The antigen remains undetermined. These data belong to a study of Graves' ophthalmopathy and Graves' hyperthyroidism. Overall study findings and caveats: A majority of expanded thyroid clonotypes exceeding 0.001 frequency were likewise present in blood.

From RNA, the CDR3 regions of TCR beta chains were amplified and sequenced. The first-round RT-PCR employed HTBI primers together with the Qiagen OneStep RT-PCR kit. A multiplex PCR was then performed as the second round. Each CDR3 protein gets one entry after TCRdb re-called the multiplex PCR reads with MiXCR. The sample yields more than 1,000,000 distinct CDR3 sequences, about two fifths seen once. V gave up 5 bases and J gave up 7 bases, with 15 bases separating them. CDR3 length equals 14 residues. Germline V gives CDR1 SGHVS, CDR2 FQNEAQ. The chain links TRBV7-8 to TRBJ1-5; no firm D call. Material for sequencing was peripheral blood or thyroid tissue (not recorded which). This clonotype originated in an adult man with Graves' hyperthyroidism. CDR3 nucleotides: TGTGCCAGCAGCCCCACCTACAAGACACAGCCCCAGCATTTT. This codes for CASSPTYKTQPQHF.